The present entry profiles one T cell receptor beta chain with its context. The same CDR3 also results from other DNA sequences found in this sample. Germline V gives CDR1 SGHDT, CDR2 YYEEEE. V lost 5 bases and J lost 4; bases outside the gene matches: 9. The CDR3 length is 15 residues. This sample stems from a study of tumor T cells in aggressive B-cell lymphoma. Repertoires were generated with immunoSEQ multiplex PCR, while TCRdb's copy carries only in-frame clones and drops some. Altogether about 2,300 clones are present, 70% to 90% being singletons, with the ten largest covering around an eighth. This chain connects TRBV5-6 to TRBJ2-5; TRBD1 aligns across 9 bases. Source material: tumor tissue. The sequence was obtained from an adult with diffuse large B cell lymphoma. The CDR3 DNA reads TGTGCCAGCAGTGTACCGGGACAGGGACGAGAGACCCAGTACTTC. Protein product: CASSVPGQGRETQYF.